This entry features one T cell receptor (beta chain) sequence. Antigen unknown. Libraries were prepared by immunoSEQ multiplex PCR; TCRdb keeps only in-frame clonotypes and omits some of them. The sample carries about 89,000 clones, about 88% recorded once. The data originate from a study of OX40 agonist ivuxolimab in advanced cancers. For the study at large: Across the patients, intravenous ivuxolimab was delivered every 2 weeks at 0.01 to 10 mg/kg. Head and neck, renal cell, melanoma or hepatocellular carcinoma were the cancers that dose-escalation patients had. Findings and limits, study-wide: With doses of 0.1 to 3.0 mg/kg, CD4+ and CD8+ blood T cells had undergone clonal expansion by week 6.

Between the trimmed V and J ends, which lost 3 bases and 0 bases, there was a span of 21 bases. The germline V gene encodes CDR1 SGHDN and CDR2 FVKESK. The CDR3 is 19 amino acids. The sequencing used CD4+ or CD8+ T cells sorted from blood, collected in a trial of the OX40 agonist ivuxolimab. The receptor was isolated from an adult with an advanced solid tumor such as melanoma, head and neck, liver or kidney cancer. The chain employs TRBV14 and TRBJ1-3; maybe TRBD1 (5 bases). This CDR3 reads CASSQSRWPGTYSGNTIYF. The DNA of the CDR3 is TGTGCCAGCAGCCAGTCTCGTTGGCCAGGGACCTACTCTGGAAACACCATATATTTT.